Listed here is a single T cell receptor (beta chain). The antigen is unknown. These data originate in a study of cytomegalovirus exposure and HLA in healthy donors. Sequencing used immunoSEQ multiplex PCR; TCRdb keeps in-frame clones, though not all of them. The data hold about 120,000 clones, with about 83% observed a single time. Study findings and constraints: Most TCRs appeared rarely, but some public TCRs recurred in many donors. TCR clusters originating in the first cohort tended to co-occur in the 100 to 150 validation repertoires, according to a later analysis. Investigators reported 164 TCR beta chains as tied to cytomegalovirus.

Germline values: CDR1 SNHLY, CDR2 FYNNEI. V was clipped by 5 bases and J by 2 bases; unmatched bases: 12. This CDR3 contains 18 residues. This receptor was obtained from a young man in good health and CMV-seronegative. Sequenced: PBMCs. The chain couples TRBV2 to TRBJ1-1; 12 bases align to TRBD1. CDR3 region: CASSQRSGTGGKNTEAFF. In DNA, the CDR3 is TGTGCCAGCAGTCAAAGATCCGGGACAGGGGGCAAAAACACTGAAGCTTTCTTT.